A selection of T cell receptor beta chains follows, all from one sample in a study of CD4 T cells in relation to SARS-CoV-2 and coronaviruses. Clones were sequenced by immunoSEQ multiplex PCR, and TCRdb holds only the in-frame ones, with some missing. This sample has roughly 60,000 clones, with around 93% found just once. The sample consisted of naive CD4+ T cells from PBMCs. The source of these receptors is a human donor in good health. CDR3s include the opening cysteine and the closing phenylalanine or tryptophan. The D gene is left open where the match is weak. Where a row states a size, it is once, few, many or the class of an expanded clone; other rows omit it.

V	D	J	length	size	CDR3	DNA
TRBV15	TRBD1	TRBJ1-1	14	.	CATSTYPDRAEAFF	TGTGCCACCAGCACATATCCCGACAGGGCCGAAGCTTTCTTT
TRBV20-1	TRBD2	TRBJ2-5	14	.	CSASLASGMGTQYF	TGCAGTGCTAGTTTGGCTAGCGGGATGGGGACCCAGTACTTC
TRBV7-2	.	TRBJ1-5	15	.	CASSLGGTSNQPQHF	TGTGCCAGCAGCTTAGGGGGGACGAGCAATCAGCCCCAGCATTTT
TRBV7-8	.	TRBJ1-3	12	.	CASSLQGNTIYF	TGTGCCAGCAGCTTACAAGGAAACACCATATATTTT
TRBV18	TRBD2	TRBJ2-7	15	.	CASSPSSGVSYEQYF	TGTGCCAGCTCACCATCTAGCGGGGTCTCCTACGAGCAGTACTTC
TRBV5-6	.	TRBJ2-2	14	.	CASSSPRVTGELFF	TGTGCCAGCAGCTCCCCGCGGGTCACCGGGGAGCTGTTTTTT
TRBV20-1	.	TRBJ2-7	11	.	CSGTATYEQYF	TGCAGTGGGACCGCGACCTACGAGCAGTACTTC
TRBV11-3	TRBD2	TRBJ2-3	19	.	CASSLSTVSGGASTDTQYF	TGTGCCAGCAGCTTATCCACGGTTAGCGGGGGAGCTAGCACAGATACGCAGTATTTT
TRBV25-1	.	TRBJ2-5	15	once	CASRKQGGGQETQYF	TGTGCCAGCAGGAAACAGGGAGGGGGCCAAGAGACCCAGTACTTC
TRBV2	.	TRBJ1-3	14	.	CASSPGPSGNTIYF	TGTGCCAGCAGTCCGGGACCCTCTGGAAACACCATATATTTT
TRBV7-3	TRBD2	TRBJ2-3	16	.	CASTRPAGDGTDTQYF	TGTGCCAGCACCCGCCCGGCGGGAGACGGCACAGATACGCAGTATTTT
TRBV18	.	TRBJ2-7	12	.	CASSPPGGEQYF	TGTGCCAGCTCACCACCCGGGGGCGAGCAGTACTTC
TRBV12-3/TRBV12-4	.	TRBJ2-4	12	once	CASSSPYGIQYF	TGTGCCAGCAGTTCCCCTTATGGCATTCAGTACTTC
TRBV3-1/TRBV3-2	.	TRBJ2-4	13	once	CASSHLAKNIQYF	TGTGCCAGCAGCCATCTGGCCAAAAACATTCAGTACTTC
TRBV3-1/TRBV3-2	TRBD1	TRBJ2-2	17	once	CASSQGFDRGSPGELFF	TGTGCCAGCAGCCAAGGGTTCGACAGGGGGTCGCCCGGGGAGCTGTTTTTT
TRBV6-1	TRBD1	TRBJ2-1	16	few	CASSGRTGTAGNEQFF	TGTGCCAGCAGTGGGAGGACAGGGACCGCGGGGAATGAGCAGTTCTTC
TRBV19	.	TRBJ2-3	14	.	CASSPQGGTDTQYF	TGTGCCAGTAGCCCACAGGGAGGCACAGATACGCAGTATTTT
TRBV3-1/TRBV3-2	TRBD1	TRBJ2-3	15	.	CASSPGTGDTDTQYF	TGTGCCAGCAGCCCAGGGACAGGGGATACAGATACGCAGTATTTT
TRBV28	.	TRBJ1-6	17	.	CASTSSGLRLYNSPLHF	TGTGCCAGCACCTCATCGGGACTCCGCTTATATAATTCACCCCTCCACTTT
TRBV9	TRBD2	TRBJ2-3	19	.	CASSGGKAGTSGREDTQYF	TGTGCCAGCAGCGGGGGGAAGGCCGGGACTAGCGGGAGGGAGGATACGCAGTATTTT
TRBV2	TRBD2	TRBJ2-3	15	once	CASSNSGSGSDTQYF	TGTGCCAGCAGTAATAGCGGGAGTGGGTCAGATACGCAGTATTTT
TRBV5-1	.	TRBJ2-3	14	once	CASTSVGGTDTQYF	TGCGCCAGCACTAGTGTCGGGGGCACAGATACGCAGTATTTT
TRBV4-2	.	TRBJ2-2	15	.	CASSPVLARDGELFF	TGTGCCAGCAGCCCTGTTCTAGCGAGGGACGGGGAGCTGTTTTTT
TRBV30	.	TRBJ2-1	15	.	CAWSDGTLRYNEQFF	TGTGCCTGGAGTGATGGGACGCTTCGCTACAATGAGCAGTTCTTC
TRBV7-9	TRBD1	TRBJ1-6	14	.	CASSLGTGRPPLHF	TGTGCCAGCAGCTTAGGGACAGGGAGGCCACCCCTCCACTTT
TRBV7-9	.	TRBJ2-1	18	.	CASSFFRGISSPGDEQFF	TGTGCCAGCAGCTTCTTCAGGGGCATTAGCTCCCCTGGGGATGAGCAGTTCTTC
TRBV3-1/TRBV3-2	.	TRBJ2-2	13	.	CASSLKGVGELFF	TGTGCCAGCAGCCTAAAAGGGGTCGGGGAGCTGTTTTTT
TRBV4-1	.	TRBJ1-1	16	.	CASSRNPTGPGAEAFF	TGCGCCAGCAGCCGAAACCCGACAGGCCCCGGGGCTGAAGCTTTCTTT
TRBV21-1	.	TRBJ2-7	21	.	CAIDSDLRGTSGTRWGIEQYF	TGTGCCATCGACTCGGACCTCAGGGGGACTAGCGGAACACGCTGGGGCATCGAGCAGTACTTC
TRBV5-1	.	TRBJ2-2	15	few	CASSSGAKPPGELFF	TGCGCCAGCAGCTCAGGGGCCAAGCCCCCCGGGGAGCTGTTTTTT
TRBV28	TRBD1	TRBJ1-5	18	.	CASSRTGTGFRFNQPQHF	TGTGCCAGCAGTAGAACCGGGACAGGGTTCCGTTTCAATCAGCCCCAGCATTTT
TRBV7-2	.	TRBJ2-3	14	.	CASSLRQLTDTQYF	TGTGCCAGCAGCTTAAGACAGCTCACAGATACGCAGTATTTT
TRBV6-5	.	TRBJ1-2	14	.	CASSYSFPNYGYTF	TGTGCCAGCAGTTACTCGTTTCCCAACTATGGCTACACCTTC
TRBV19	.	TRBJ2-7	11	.	CATAQGYEQYF	TGTGCCACCGCCCAGGGGTACGAGCAGTACTTC
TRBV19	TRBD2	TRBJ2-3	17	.	CASSISSASGTTDTQYF	TGTGCCAGTAGTATTTCGAGCGCTAGCGGGACCACAGATACGCAGTATTTT
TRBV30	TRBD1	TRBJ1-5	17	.	CAWSPNRGTERNQPQHF	TGTGCCTGGAGCCCTAACCGTGGGACAGAGCGCAATCAGCCCCAGCATTTT
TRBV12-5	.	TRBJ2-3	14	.	CASGRLFGPDTQYF	TGTGCTAGTGGGAGGTTGTTTGGGCCAGATACGCAGTATTTT
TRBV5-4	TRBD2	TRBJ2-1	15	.	CASRIGLEPYNEQFF	TGTGCCAGCAGGATCGGACTAGAACCCTACAATGAGCAGTTCTTC
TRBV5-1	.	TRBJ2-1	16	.	CASSLGGTSPLNEQFF	TGCGCCAGCAGCTTGGGCGGGACCTCCCCCCTCAATGAGCAGTTCTTC
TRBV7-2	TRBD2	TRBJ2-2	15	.	CASSNGLVGTGELFF	TGTGCCAGCAGCAACGGACTAGTGGGTACCGGGGAGCTGTTTTTT
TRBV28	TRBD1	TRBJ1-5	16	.	CASSFIDGGQNQPQHF	TGTGCCAGCAGTTTCATCGACGGGGGACAGAATCAGCCCCAGCATTTT
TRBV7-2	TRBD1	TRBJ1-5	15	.	CASSQDRGNNQPQHF	TGTGCCAGCAGCCAGGACAGGGGAAACAATCAGCCCCAGCATTTT
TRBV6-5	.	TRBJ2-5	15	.	CASSYSYGSQETQYF	TGTGCCAGCAGTTACTCGTACGGCAGCCAAGAGACCCAGTACTTC
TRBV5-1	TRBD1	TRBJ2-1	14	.	CASSLGGTGGEQFF	TGCGCCAGCAGCTTGGGAGGGACAGGGGGTGAGCAGTTCTTC
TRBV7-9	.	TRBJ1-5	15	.	CASSSDRSLNQPQHF	TGTGCCAGCAGCTCAGACAGGAGCCTCAATCAGCCCCAGCATTTT
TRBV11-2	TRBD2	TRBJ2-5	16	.	CASSLGTSQGGETQYF	TGTGCCAGCAGCTTAGGAACTAGTCAGGGAGGGGAGACCCAGTACTTC
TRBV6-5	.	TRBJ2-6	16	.	CASSYSLQAGANVLTF	TGTGCCAGCAGTTACTCGTTGCAGGCTGGGGCCAACGTCCTGACTTTC
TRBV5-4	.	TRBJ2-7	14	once	CASSLEPITDEQYF	TGTGCCAGCAGCTTGGAGCCAATAACGGACGAGCAGTACTTC
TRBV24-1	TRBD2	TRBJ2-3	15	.	CATSLTGGPADTQYF	TGTGCCACCTCTCTTACGGGAGGGCCTGCAGATACGCAGTATTTT
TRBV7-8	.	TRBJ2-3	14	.	CASSVRSNTDTQYF	TGTGCCAGCAGCGTCCGGTCCAACACAGATACGCAGTATTTT
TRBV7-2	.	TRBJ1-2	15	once	CASSLLGRGVDGYTF	TGTGCCAGCAGCTTATTGGGCAGGGGTGTCGATGGCTACACCTTC